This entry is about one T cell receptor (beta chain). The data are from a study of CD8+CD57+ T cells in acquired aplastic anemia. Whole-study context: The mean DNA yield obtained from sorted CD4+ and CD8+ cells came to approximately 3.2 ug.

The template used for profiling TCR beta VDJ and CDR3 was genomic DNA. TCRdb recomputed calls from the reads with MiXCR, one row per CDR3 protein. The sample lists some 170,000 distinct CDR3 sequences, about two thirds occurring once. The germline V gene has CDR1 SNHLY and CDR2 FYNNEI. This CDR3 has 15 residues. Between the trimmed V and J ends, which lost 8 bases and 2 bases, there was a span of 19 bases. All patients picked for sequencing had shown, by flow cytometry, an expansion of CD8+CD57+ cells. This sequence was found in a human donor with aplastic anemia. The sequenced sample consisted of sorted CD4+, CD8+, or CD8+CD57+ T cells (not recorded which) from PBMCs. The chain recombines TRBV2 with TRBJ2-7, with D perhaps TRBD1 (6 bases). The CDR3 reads CASEKGRTVAYEQYF. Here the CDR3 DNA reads TGTGCCAGCGAAAAAGGGCGGACAGTTGCCTACGAGCAGTACTTC.